This TCR beta chain is drawn from a study of technical replicates of blood from a handful of donors. TCRdb's table, derived via immunoSEQ multiplex PCR, lists solely in-frame clones and lacks some. In the table there are 35,000 to 50,000 clones, 95% to 97% of which are singletons. The sequencing sample was made of T cells isolated from PBMCs. This clonotype was sampled from a human donor in good health.

This CDR3 reads CASSRQGSEAFF. In nucleotides, the CDR3 is TGTGCCAGCAGCAGACAGGGTAGTGAAGCTTTCTTT. The chain joins TRBV9 to TRBJ1-1, with 7 bases aligning to TRBD1. V shed 4 bases, J shed 7 bases, and the junction held 4 bases outside the gene matches. The germline CDR1 and CDR2 sequences are SGDLS and YYNGEE. CDR3 size: 12 residues.